Detailed here is one T cell receptor beta chain. As yet, its antigen is unknown. This was a survey-level run. Sequencing depth was up to 500,000 reads per sample. Measured with immunoSEQ multiplex PCR; TCRdb has only the in-frame clones, and not every one. This table holds tens of thousands of clones, around four fifths found once. Before the diagnostic colonoscopy, ulcerative colitis patients were free of immunosuppressive medication. This CDR3 has 14 residues. The V gene lost 0 bases and the J gene lost 6 bases, with 11 bases spanning the gap. Germline CDR1 and CDR2: SEHNR and FQNEAQ (reference sequence). This specimen comes from a study of pediatric ulcerative colitis. The study's findings and limits: A couple of rectal clonotypes were found only in ulcerative colitis patients, all of them.

The receptor's source is a boy between 5 and 17 years old with moderate ulcerative colitis. This sequence joins TRBV7-9 and TRBJ1-1, with a tentative D call TRBD1 (5 bases). The material sequenced was blood. The CDR3 DNA follows: TGTGCCAGCAGCTTAGCTCGTCAGGGACCTGAAGCTTTCTTT. Translating gives CASSLARQGPEAFF.